The 16 T cell receptor beta chains reported below all come from one sample, sequenced in a study of regulatory T cells in long-lasting Graves disease. The time point denotes: persistent/refractory GD, antithyroid drugs over 5 years with positive TRAb. PBMC RNA was the source of the TCR library. Construction of the TCR beta libraries employed iRepertoire HTBI primers in conjunction with Arm-PCR of CDR3 regions. A single record per CDR3 protein comes from TCRdb applying MiXCR to the multiplex PCR reads. The data hold roughly 450,000 distinct CDR3 sequences, with 20% to 25% observed a single time. The starting material was peripheral blood mononuclear cells (PBMCs), obtained when the disease was refractory, from a patient treated with antithyroid drugs. These receptors all stem from a female donor with Graves disease.

This clonotype was seen only a few times. V is TRBV7-2 and J is TRBJ2-2; perhaps TRBD2 as D (6 bases). Trimming pared 1 base from V and 0 bases from J, leaving 9 bases between. CDR1 and CDR2 (germline): SGHTA, FQGNSA. The CDR3 has 16 residues. The CDR3 DNA reads TGTGCCAGCAGCTTAGAACTAGCCCCGAACACCGGGGAGCTGTTTTTT. Its protein is CASSLELAPNTGELFF.

This clonotype has ten or more counts. The V gene is TRBV15, the J gene TRBJ1-4; tentative D call: TRBD1 (5 bases). The CDR3 is made up of 15 amino acids. The germline V gene has CDR1 LNHNV and CDR2 YYDKDF (reference sequence). V lost 1 base and J 7 bases, leaving 13 bases between the germline ends. CDR3 nucleotide sequence: TGTGCCACCAGCAGAGGGAGTGGGGGTGGTGAAAAACTGTTTTTT. Its protein product is CATSRGSGGGEKLFF.

This clonotype was detected many times. V and J are TRBV6-1 and TRBJ1-2; D is unclear. This CDR3 spans 13 amino acids. Germline values: CDR1 MNHNS, CDR2 SASEGT. Trimming pared 8 bases from V and 10 bases from J, leaving 20 bases between. CDR3 loop: CASGRIGYTLYTF. The CDR3 bases are TGTGCCAGCGGGCGGATCGGGTACACACTCTACACCTTC.

V usage is TRBV6-2 or TRBV6-3 and J usage is TRBJ2-5, with 11 bases that match TRBD2. The ends lost 5 bases at V and 2 bases at J; junction bases unmatched: 7. The CDR3 extends over 16 amino acids. Germline V gene data show CDR1 as MNHEY and CDR2 as SVGEGT. The CDR3 DNA reads TGTGCCAGCAGTCATGGGACTAGCGGAACTCAAGAGACCCAGTACTTC. Residues: CASSHGTSGTQETQYF.

The chain is built from TRBV12-3 or TRBV12-4 and TRBJ1-2; D is unclear. Trimming took 6 bases from V and 4 from J, leaving 15 bases between them. The length of the CDR3 is 14 residues. For the CDR3, the DNA is TGTGCCAGCAGCCTTAGCCAGGAGGTCTATGGCTACACCTTC. Amino acid sequence: CASSLSQEVYGYTF.

This clonotype occurred many times. The chain couples TRBV2 to TRBJ1-1; 11 bases agree with TRBD1. Germline CDR1 is SNHLY and CDR2 is FYNNEI. The J segment lost 3 bases and the V segment lost 6 bases, leaving 6 bases of the junction unmatched. This CDR3 has 15 amino acids. CDR3 bases: TGTGCCAGCAGGAGGACAGGGGGCGCCGACACTGAAGCTTTCTTT. Translation: CASRRTGGADTEAFF. The complete variable domain, with remaining parts taken from reference TRBV2 and TRBJ1-1, reads EPEVTQTPSHQVTQMGQEVILRCVPISNHLYFYWYRQILGQKVEFLVSFYNNEISEKSEIFDDQFSVERPDGSNFTLKIRSTKLEDSAMYFCASRRTGGADTEAFFGQGTRLTVV.

This clonotype occurred a few times. The CDR3 region has the DNA TGTGCCAGCAGCGTGCCAAGAACAGGGGGCGAGGGATATGGCTACACCTTC. Its translation is CASSVPRTGGEGYGYTF. The V gene is TRBV9, the J gene TRBJ1-2; 9 bases agree with TRBD1. The germline V gene encodes CDR1 SGDLS and CDR2 YYNGEE. The CDR3 loop spans 17 amino acids. V trimming: 2 bases; J trimming: 5 bases; junction bases outside the gene matches: 13.

In regard to this clonotype: This likely comes from a read error, as the CDR3 has no conserved phenylalanine or tryptophan at its end. V gene TRBV28 combines with J gene TRBJ2-1, with D perhaps TRBD1 or TRBD2 (5 bases each). Germline-derived CDR1 and CDR2 are MDHEN and SYDVKM. Trimming removed 7 bases at V and 8 bases at J, with 12 bases between. This CDR3 has 12 residues. CDR3 nucleotide sequence: TGTGCCAGCATGGGGGTTTTCGATGAGCAGTTCTCC. This encodes CASMGVFDEQFS.

This clonotype was counted between two and nine times. The chain is built from TRBV6-5 and TRBJ1-1; no clear D gene. Trimming took 4 bases from V and 6 from J, leaving 12 bases between them. The CDR3 covers 13 residues. Germline-derived CDR1 and CDR2 are MNHEY and SVGAGI. CDR3 sequence reads: CASSSESKSEAFF. CDR3 DNA: TGTGCCAGCAGTTCCGAGTCCAAATCTGAAGCTTTCTTT.

This clonotype was observed at least ten times. The genes are TRBV28 and TRBJ2-7, with 8 bases fitting TRBD1. This CDR3 region has 15 residues. Germline V CDR1 and CDR2: MDHEN, SYDVKM. Trimming at V came to 3 bases and at J to 3 bases, leaving 7 bases not matched to a gene. CDR3 sequence: CASSFPQGAVYEQYF. CDR3 coding DNA: TGTGCCAGCAGTTTTCCCCAGGGGGCTGTCTACGAGCAGTACTTC.

The sample holds many counts of this clonotype. The chain combines TRBV7-8 with TRBJ1-1, with D uncertain. This CDR3 contains 12 residues. The germline V gene encodes CDR1 SGHVS and CDR2 FQNEAQ. Trimming took off 2 bases at V and 7 bases at J, with 8 bases between the two ends. The CDR3 loop is CASSLYRGEAFF. The CDR3 nucleotides read TGTGCCAGCAGCTTATACCGGGGTGAAGCTTTCTTT.

In this sample, this clonotype turned up many times. The chain uses TRBV28 and TRBJ1-5; D remains unclear. Trimming stripped 7 bases from V and 0 bases from J, with 7 bases between. CDR1 and CDR2 from the germline V gene are MDHEN and SYDVKM. This CDR3 is built from 13 residues. This CDR3 is CASTADSNQPQHF. CDR3 nucleotides: TGTGCCAGCACCGCGGATAGCAATCAGCCCCAGCATTTT.

In its sample, this clonotype was seen many times. V usage is TRBV29-1 and J usage is TRBJ2-7; 11 positions match TRBD1. Germline-derived CDR1 and CDR2 are SQVTM and ANQGSEA. There are 13 residues in the CDR3. With 7 bases clipped from V and 6 bases from J, the junction kept 8 bases outside the gene matches. The CDR3 coding sequence is TGCAGCGCGCGGGGACAGGGGGACTCCGAGCAGTACTTC. Translating gives CSARGQGDSEQYF.

This clonotype has a handful of counts. The chain employs TRBV15 and TRBJ2-6, with D possibly being TRBD1 (5 bases). The CDR3 sequence is 17 residues long. Trimming removed 3 bases from V and 0 bases from J, with 12 bases in between. The germline V gene has CDR1 LNHNV and CDR2 YYDKDF (reference sequence). CDR3 in amino acids: CATSRAFDSSGANVLTF. The CDR3 region has the DNA TGTGCCACCAGCAGGGCCTTCGACAGCTCTGGGGCCAACGTCCTGACTTTC. Based on the CDR3 plus reference TRBV15 and TRBJ2-6, the full variable domain is DAMVIQNPRYQVTQFGKPVTLSCSQTLNHNVMYWYQQKSSQAPKLLFHYYDKDFNNEADTPDNFQSRRPNTSFCFLDIRSPGLGDTAMYLCATSRAFDSSGANVLTFGAGSRLTVL.

This clonotype was detected many times. The V gene is TRBV13, the J gene TRBJ2-2; 13 bases are shared with TRBD2. CDR1 and CDR2 from the germline V gene are PRHDT and FYEKMQ (reference sequence). This CDR3 has 16 residues. The junction had 3 bases not matched to a gene; V was cut back by 5 bases and J by 3 bases. CDR3 protein: CASSQGLAGDTGELFF. The CDR3 DNA reads TGTGCCAGCAGCCAAGGACTAGCGGGGGACACCGGGGAGCTGTTTTTT.

V is TRBV20-1 and J is TRBJ2-7, with 10 positions matching TRBD2. The CDR3 is 14 residues long. J gave up 7 bases and V 2 bases, and 8 bases lay outside the gene matches. The germline V gene has CDR1 DFQATT and CDR2 SNEGSKA (reference sequence). CDR3 DNA: TGCAGTGCTAGACTAGCGGGAGTCTCGTGGGAGCAGTACTTC. It codes for CSARLAGVSWEQYF.